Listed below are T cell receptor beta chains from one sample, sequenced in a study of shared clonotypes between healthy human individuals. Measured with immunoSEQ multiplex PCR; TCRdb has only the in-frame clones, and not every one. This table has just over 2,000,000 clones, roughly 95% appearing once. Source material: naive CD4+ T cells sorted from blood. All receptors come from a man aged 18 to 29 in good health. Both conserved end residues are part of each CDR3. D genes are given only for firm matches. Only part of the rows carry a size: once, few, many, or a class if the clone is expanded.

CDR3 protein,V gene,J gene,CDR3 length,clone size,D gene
CASRGALGTDNPEQFF,TRBV25-1,TRBJ2-1,16,.,.
CASSYQAGREETQYF,TRBV7-9,TRBJ2-5,15,.,.
CASSHSGTSGGTEAFF,TRBV7-9,TRBJ1-1,16,.,TRBD1
CASSERTGVSNQPQHF,TRBV2,TRBJ1-5,16,.,TRBD1
CAISESGDTYNEQFF,TRBV10-3,TRBJ2-1,15,.,.
CASGLPGRGYGYTF,TRBV12-5,TRBJ1-2,14,.,.
CASSPSWRNTEAFF,TRBV9,TRBJ1-1,14,.,.
CASSLAGENYGYTF,TRBV7-9,TRBJ1-2,14,.,.
CASSQVSGYYGYTF,TRBV14,TRBJ1-2,14,once,.
CASSSGLTTGELFF,TRBV10-1,TRBJ2-2,14,few,TRBD2
CAWSLGPRHYGYTF,TRBV30,TRBJ1-2,14,.,.
CASSTPGQGNNSPLHF,TRBV28,TRBJ1-6,16,.,TRBD1
CASSLSGQGETQYF,TRBV5-4,TRBJ2-5,14,.,TRBD1
CASTKTLGSPLHF,TRBV10-1,TRBJ1-6,13,.,.
CASSEGTSGAPDTQYF,TRBV5-1,TRBJ2-3,16,.,TRBD2
CASSLGTSGDRGRTGELFF,TRBV7-8,TRBJ2-2,19,.,TRBD2
CASSLAPLLTSASATGELFF,TRBV7-2,TRBJ2-2,20,.,TRBD2
CASSVGSSYEQYF,TRBV19,TRBJ2-7,13,.,.